This paragraph reports one T cell receptor (beta chain). TCRdb's copy holds only in-frame clones and misses some; the assay was immunoSEQ multiplex PCR. The sample yields more than 350,000 clones, 88% seen once. It was within 2 weeks before study entry that exposed participants met a COVID-19 case. This record belongs to a study of blood T cell repertoires in COVID-19. Study-wide context: Sources were T cells, B-cell-depleted T cells, or PBMCs; the material itself was cDNA or gDNA.

With 4 bases clipped from V and 2 bases from J, the junction kept 7 bases outside the gene matches. This CDR3 has 15 amino acids. The germline gives CDR1 SGHRS, CDR2 YFSETQ. The chain couples TRBV5-1 to TRBJ2-7; 9 positions match TRBD1. The specimen was PBMCs or T cells enriched from blood (not recorded which). The receptor's source is a young woman who had been exposed to COVID-19. DNA for the CDR3: TGCGCCAGCAGCCCCGGCGGGACAGGGACCTACGAGCAGTACTTC. It codes for CASSPGGTGTYEQYF.